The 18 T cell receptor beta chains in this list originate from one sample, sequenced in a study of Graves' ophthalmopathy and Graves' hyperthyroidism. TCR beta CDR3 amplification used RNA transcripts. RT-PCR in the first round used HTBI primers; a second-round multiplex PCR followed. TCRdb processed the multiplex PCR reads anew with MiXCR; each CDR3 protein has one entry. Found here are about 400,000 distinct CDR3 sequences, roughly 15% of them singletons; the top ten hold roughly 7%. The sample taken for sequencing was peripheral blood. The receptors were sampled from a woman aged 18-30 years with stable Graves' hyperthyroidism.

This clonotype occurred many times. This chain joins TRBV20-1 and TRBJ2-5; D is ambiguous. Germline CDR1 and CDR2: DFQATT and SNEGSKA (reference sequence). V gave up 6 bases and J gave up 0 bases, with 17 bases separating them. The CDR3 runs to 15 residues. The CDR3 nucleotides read TGCAGTGCCAACCCTATTCTTCCGTACCAAGAGACCCAGTACTTC. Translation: CSANPILPYQETQYF.

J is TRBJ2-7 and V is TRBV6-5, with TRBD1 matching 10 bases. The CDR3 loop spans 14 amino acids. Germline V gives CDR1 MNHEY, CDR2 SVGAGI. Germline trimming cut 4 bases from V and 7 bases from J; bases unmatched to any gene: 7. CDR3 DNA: TGTGCCAGCAGTTCGGCTCGGACAGGGGGAGAGCAGTACTTC. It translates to CASSSARTGGEQYF.

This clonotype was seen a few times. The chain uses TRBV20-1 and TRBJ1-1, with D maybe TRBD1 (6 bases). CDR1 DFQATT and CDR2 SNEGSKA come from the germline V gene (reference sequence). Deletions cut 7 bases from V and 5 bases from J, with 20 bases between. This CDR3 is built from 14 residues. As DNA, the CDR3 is TGCAGTGTCAGGCGGGGCAGGGGAGGGACTGAAGCTTTCTTT. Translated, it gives CSVRRGRGGTEAFF.

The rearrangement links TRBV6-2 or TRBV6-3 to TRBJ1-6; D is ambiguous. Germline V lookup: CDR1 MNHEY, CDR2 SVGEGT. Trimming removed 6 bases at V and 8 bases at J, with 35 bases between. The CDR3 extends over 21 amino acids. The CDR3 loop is CASSGIRVLPWTESYHSPLHF. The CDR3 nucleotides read TGTGCCAGCAGCGGTATAAGGGTTCTCCCCTGGACGGAAAGTTACCATTCACCCCTCCACTTT.

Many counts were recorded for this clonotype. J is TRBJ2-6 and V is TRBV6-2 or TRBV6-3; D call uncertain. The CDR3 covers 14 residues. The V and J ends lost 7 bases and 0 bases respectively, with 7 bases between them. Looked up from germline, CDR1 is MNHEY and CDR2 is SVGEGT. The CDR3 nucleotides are TGTGCCAGCAACGTAAACTCTGGGGCCAACGTCCTGACTTTC. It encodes CASNVNSGANVLTF.

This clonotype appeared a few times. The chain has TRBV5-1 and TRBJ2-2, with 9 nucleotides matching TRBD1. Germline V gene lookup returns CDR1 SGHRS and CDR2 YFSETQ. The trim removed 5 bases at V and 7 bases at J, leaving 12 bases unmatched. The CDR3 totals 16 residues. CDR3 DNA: TGCGCCAGCAGATTTGCCGGGACAGGGTCGGTCGGGGAGCTGTTTTTT. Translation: CASRFAGTGSVGELFF.

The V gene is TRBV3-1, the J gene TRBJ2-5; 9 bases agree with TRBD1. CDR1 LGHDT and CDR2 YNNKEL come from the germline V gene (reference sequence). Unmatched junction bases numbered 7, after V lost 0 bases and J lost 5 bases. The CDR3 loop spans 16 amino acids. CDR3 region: CASSQDWETGGETQYF. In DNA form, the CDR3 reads TGTGCCAGCAGCCAAGATTGGGAGACAGGGGGTGAGACCCAGTACTTC.

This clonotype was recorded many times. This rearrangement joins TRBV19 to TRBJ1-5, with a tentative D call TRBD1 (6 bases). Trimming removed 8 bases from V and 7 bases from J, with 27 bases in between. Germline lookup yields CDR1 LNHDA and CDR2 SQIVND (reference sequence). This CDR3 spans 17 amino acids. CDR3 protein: CASSRKPWGGPGQPQHF. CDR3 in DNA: TGTGCCAGTTCACGGAAGCCATGGGGGGGGCCTGGGCAGCCCCAGCATTTT.

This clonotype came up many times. This chain's CDR3 is CASSLPDRVTNTEAFF. CDR3 in DNA: TGTGCCAGCAGCCTACCGGACAGGGTCACGAACACTGAAGCTTTCTTT. The chain links TRBV7-2 to TRBJ1-1; 8 bases are a match to TRBD1. Germline V gives CDR1 SGHTA, CDR2 FQGNSA. V shed 5 bases, J shed 1 base, and the junction held 9 bases outside the gene matches. The CDR3 contains 16 residues.

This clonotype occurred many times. The CDR3 DNA reads TGTGCCAGTAGCCAACCGGGGACGATGACCGAAGGCCCCCAGCATTTT. Its translation: CASSQPGTMTEGPQHF. V usage is TRBV19 and J usage is TRBJ1-5, with D possibly being TRBD1 (5 bases). The germline gives CDR1 LNHDA, CDR2 SQIVND (reference sequence). With 6 bases removed from V and 10 bases from J, the gap between germline ends came to 25 bases. The CDR3 has 16 residues.

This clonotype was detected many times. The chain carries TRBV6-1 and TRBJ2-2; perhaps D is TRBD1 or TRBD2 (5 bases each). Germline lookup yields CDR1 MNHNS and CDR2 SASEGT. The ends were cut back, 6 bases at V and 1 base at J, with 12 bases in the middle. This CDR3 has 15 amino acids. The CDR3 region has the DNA TGTGCCAGCAGGATGGGGACCCTGAACACCGGGGAGCTGTTTTTT. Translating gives CASRMGTLNTGELFF.

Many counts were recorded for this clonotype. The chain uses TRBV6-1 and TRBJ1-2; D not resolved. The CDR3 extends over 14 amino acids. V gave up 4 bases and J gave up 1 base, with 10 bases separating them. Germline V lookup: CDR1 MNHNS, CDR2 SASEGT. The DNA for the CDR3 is TGTGCCAGCAGTGTCAGACCTTTTAACTATGGCTACACCTTC. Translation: CASSVRPFNYGYTF.

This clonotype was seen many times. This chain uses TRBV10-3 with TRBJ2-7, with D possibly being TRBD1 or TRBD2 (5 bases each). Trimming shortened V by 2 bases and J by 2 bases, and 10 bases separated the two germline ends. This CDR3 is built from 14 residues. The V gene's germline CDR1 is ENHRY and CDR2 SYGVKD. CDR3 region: CAISEARGTYEQYF. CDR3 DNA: TGTGCCATCAGTGAGGCCCGGGGCACCTACGAGCAGTACTTC.

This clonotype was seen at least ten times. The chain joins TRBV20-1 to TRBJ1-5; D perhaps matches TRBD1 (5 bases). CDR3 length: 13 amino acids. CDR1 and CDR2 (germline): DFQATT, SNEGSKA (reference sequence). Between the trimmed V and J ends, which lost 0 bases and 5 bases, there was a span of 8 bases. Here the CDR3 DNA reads TGCAGTGCTAGAGATTCACAGGATCAGCCCCAGCATTTT. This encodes CSARDSQDQPQHF.

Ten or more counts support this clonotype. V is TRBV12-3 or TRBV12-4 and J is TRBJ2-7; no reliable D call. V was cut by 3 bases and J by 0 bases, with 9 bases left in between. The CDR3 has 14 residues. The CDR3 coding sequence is TGTGCCAGCAGTTTCGGGCCGAGCTCCTACGAGCAGTACTTC. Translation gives CASSFGPSSYEQYF.

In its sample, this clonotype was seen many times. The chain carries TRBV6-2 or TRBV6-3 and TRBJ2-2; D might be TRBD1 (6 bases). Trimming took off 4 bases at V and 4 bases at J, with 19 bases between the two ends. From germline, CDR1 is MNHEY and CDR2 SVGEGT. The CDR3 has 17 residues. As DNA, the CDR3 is TGTGCCAGCAGTTTTTCAGGAAGGACAGCTGGCACCGGGGAGCTGTTTTTT. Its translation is CASSFSGRTAGTGELFF.

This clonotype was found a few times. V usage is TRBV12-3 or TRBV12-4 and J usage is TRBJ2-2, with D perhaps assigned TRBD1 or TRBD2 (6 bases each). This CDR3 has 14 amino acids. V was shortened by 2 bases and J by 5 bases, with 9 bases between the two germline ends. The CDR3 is CASSLQGRTGELFF. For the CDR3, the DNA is TGTGCCAGCAGTTTACAGGGGAGGACCGGGGAGCTGTTTTTT.

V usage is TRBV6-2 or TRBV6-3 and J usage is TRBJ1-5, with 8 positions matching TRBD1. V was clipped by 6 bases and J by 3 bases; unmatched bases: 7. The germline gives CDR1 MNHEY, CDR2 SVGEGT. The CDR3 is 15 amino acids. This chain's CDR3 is CASSSGTGYNQPQHF. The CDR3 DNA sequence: TGTGCCAGCAGCTCCGGGACAGGTTACAATCAGCCCCAGCATTTT.